Listed below are T cell receptor beta chains from one sample, sequenced in a study of shared clonotypes between healthy human individuals. TCRdb's table, derived via immunoSEQ multiplex PCR, lists solely in-frame clones and lacks some. The sample consists of 550,000 to 700,000 clones, 60% to 75% of them appearing once. Sequenced: memory CD4+ T cells sorted from blood. The source of these receptors is a woman aged 30 to 39 in good health. Each CDR3 is given with its conserved first and last residue. The D gene is left open where the match is weak. Not every row has a clone size; where given, it reads once, few, many or a size class.

clone_size	v_call	j_call	d_call	cdr3_nt	cdr3_aa
.	TRBV28	TRBJ2-7	TRBD1	TGTGCCAGCAGTGCACTACCTGGAACCGGGACAGGGAGGTACGAGCAGTACTTC	CASSALPGTGTGRYEQYF
once	TRBV4-1	TRBJ2-3	.	TGCGCCAGCAGCCAAGAAAAAGGGCTCATTGGTTTCACAGATACGCAGTATTTT	CASSQEKGLIGFTDTQYF
.	TRBV28	TRBJ2-3	TRBD2	TGTGCCAGCAGACCAATTAGCGGGTGGCCCACAGATACGCAGTATTTT	CASRPISGWPTDTQYF
.	TRBV27	TRBJ1-1	.	TGTGCCAGCAGCCAAACCCCCTACCAGCGAGAGAGGGGCTTGAACACTGAAGCTTTCTTT	CASSQTPYQRERGLNTEAFF
.	TRBV5-6	TRBJ2-5	TRBD2	TGTGCCAGCAGCTTCGGGACTAGTAGGAGCTTGGGGGAGACCCAGTACTTC	CASSFGTSRSLGETQYF
once	TRBV19	TRBJ2-5	.	TGTGCCAGTAGTAGGTCCAGGGGAGGTTTTTGGGAGACCCAGTACTTC	CASSRSRGGFWETQYF
.	TRBV19	TRBJ2-6	.	TGTGCCAGTAGTACCCTTACGCTCACGGGACTCTCTGGGGCCAACGTCCTGACTTTC	CASSTLTLTGLSGANVLTF
.	TRBV5-6	TRBJ2-7	.	TGTGCCAGCAGCTTGTCGTTTCCAGCCACCTACGAGCAGTACTTC	CASSLSFPATYEQYF
.	TRBV15	TRBJ2-7	.	TGTGCCACCGGGATGGGGGACTCCTACGAGCAGTACTTC	CATGMGDSYEQYF
.	TRBV5-6	TRBJ2-3	TRBD1	TGTGCCAGCAGCCCGGACAGGGGGTTTGATACGCAGTATTTT	CASSPDRGFDTQYF
.	TRBV29-1	TRBJ1-1	TRBD1	TGCAGCGTTGATTGGACAGGGGAGACTGAAGCTTTCTTT	CSVDWTGETEAFF
.	TRBV5-4	TRBJ2-3	TRBD2	TGTGCCAGCAGCCTCACCGGGCTAGCGGCCGATACGCAGTATTTT	CASSLTGLAADTQYF
.	TRBV27	TRBJ1-6	.	TGTGCCAGCAGTTTATCGATGGGCAGGTCGGGATCACCCCTCCACTTT	CASSLSMGRSGSPLHF
.	TRBV29-1	TRBJ1-1	.	TGCAGCGTTGTCCGTGCCGAATTGAACACTGAAGCTTTCTTT	CSVVRAELNTEAFF
few	TRBV20-1	TRBJ2-1	.	TGCAGTGCTAGTCGTCCAAATGAGCAGTTCTTC	CSASRPNEQFF
.	TRBV28	TRBJ1-5	.	TGTGCCAGCAGTTTAGGGGGTCATAGCAATCAGCCCCAGCATTTT	CASSLGGHSNQPQHF
few	TRBV5-1	TRBJ1-1	.	TGCGCCAGCAGCCCCCGAGTTGGGGCGTCGGGCCCTGAAGCTTTCTTT	CASSPRVGASGPEAFF
.	TRBV27	TRBJ2-1	TRBD2	TGTGCCAGCAGGGAACTAGCGGGACTCAATGAGCAGTTCTTC	CASRELAGLNEQFF
.	TRBV2	TRBJ1-4	.	TGTGCCAGCAGTGAAGGGACGGGAAGTGAAAAACTGTTTTTT	CASSEGTGSEKLFF
.	TRBV2	TRBJ1-5	.	TGTGCCAGCAGGGGGGACCAAACCCAGCCCCAGCATTTT	CASRGDQTQPQHF
.	TRBV19	TRBJ1-4	.	TGTGCCAGTAACCCACTTCCGGGGTTCAGACGTGAAAAACTGTTTTTT	CASNPLPGFRREKLFF
.	TRBV5-8	TRBJ1-2	.	TGTGCCAGCAGCCTACGGGGGGGGCCGCGGGGCTATGGCTACACCTTC	CASSLRGGPRGYGYTF
.	TRBV4-1	TRBJ2-1	.	TGCGCCAGCAGCCAAGTAGTCGGACCCTCTAACAATGAGCAGTTCTTC	CASSQVVGPSNNEQFF
.	TRBV30	TRBJ2-3	.	TGTGCCTGGAGTAGGTCCGATACGCAGTATTTT	CAWSRSDTQYF
once	TRBV29-1	TRBJ2-5	TRBD1	TGCAGCGCTGGGGACAGCCAAGAGACCCAGTACTTC	CSAGDSQETQYF
.	TRBV6-5	TRBJ1-1	TRBD1	TGTGCCAGCAGGCGAGGGGGCGGCACTGAAGCTTTCTTT	CASRRGGGTEAFF
many	TRBV4-2	TRBJ2-1	TRBD2	TGTGCCAGCAGCCAAGACCCGGGACTATTCAATGAGCAGTTCTTC	CASSQDPGLFNEQFF
.	TRBV5-1	TRBJ2-3	.	TGCGCCAGTAGTACACAGGGCGGCGAGACAGATACGCAGTATTTT	CASSTQGGETDTQYF
.	TRBV7-2	TRBJ2-2	.	TGTGCCAGCAGCCAGACAGGGAACACCGGGGAGCTGTTTTTT	CASSQTGNTGELFF